This section outlines one T cell receptor beta chain sequence together with its context. Its antigen is as yet unknown. Individuals who donated were healthy Caucasians from Russia aged roughly 6 to 100. Total RNA, at least 5 micrograms per sample, was extracted from PBMCs. The record originates from a study of blood T cells in healthy people across ages. A second 7 to 11 cycle PCR used barcoded and J-beta primers. TCRdb used MiXCR to reprocess the 5' RACE reads, holding one entry per CDR3 protein. This sample yields 270,000 or so distinct CDR3 sequences, of which about 25% are seen a single time; approximately 28% belongs to the top ten. Study-level points and caveats: Age advanced and TCR beta diversity per million T cells fell, roughly linearly. Estimates of diversity drawn from one million T cells were considered underestimates.

V was shortened by 2 bases and J by 0 bases, with 8 bases between the two germline ends. Germline CDR1 KGHSH, CDR2 LQKENI. This CDR3 region has 15 residues. The material sequenced was blood. This chain uses TRBV18 with TRBJ1-5, with unresolved D. The TCR was taken from a woman in her seventies in good health. In DNA, the CDR3 is TGTGCCAGCTCACCAGGAAGCAATAGCAATCAGCCCCAGCATTTT. Residues: CASSPGSNSNQPQHF.